This TCR beta chain was recovered during a study of T-cell reconstitution after alpha-beta-depleted transplantation in children. The study's findings and limits: Newly produced T cells mostly accounted for T-cell counts and diversity one year post-transplant. Reportedly, alpha-beta T cells present about two months post-transplant originated from several hundred expanded clones of graft origin. Recipient T cells and thymic progenitors that survived gave rise to the high TCRbeta diversity observed at day 60 in some patients.

The sample holds many counts of this clonotype. Antigen specificity is unknown. V trimming: 5 bases; J trimming: 6 bases; junction bases outside the gene matches: 8. CDR3 length equals 16 residues. Germline V gives CDR1 MDHEN, CDR2 SYDVKM. The TCRbeta library incorporated unique molecular identifiers. MiXCR, run by TCRdb on the PCR reads, gives a single entry per CDR3 protein. Counted here are over 150,000 distinct CDR3 sequences, under 8.5% occurring once; the ten biggest clones make up around 5%. The input for sequencing was PBMCs, taken before TCRalphabeta/CD19-depleted stem cell transplant. The sequence was collected from a boy aged 2 to 9 with acute lymphoblastic leukemia, due to receive a stem cell transplant. J is TRBJ2-6 and V is TRBV28, with 9 nucleotides matching TRBD1. The CDR3 nucleotides are TGTGCCAGCAGTATCCTGGGACAGGGAGAGGCCAACGTCCTGACTTTC. It encodes CASSILGQGEANVLTF.